These 24 T cell receptor beta chains share one sample of origin, sequenced in a study of CD8+ T cells in alopecia areata. cDNA reverse transcribed from extracted RNA served as the sequencing template. Some clones are missing from TCRdb's copy, which holds only in-frame ones; the method was immunoSEQ multiplex PCR. The sample shows tens of thousands of clones, about 40% of them seen only once. What was sequenced was NKG2D-low CD8+ T cells sorted from blood. These receptors originate from a human donor with alopecia areata.

CDR3 protein: CASSQGTTSYEQYF. As DNA, the CDR3 is TGCGCCAGCAGCCAAGGTACGACTTCCTACGAGCAGTACTTC. This chain links TRBV4-3 with TRBJ2-7; D gene ambiguous. CDR1 LGHNA and CDR2 YSLEER come from the germline V gene. With 1 base removed from V and 1 base from J, the gap between germline ends came to 8 bases. This CDR3 has 14 residues.

The chain recombines TRBV5-1 with TRBJ2-7, with D possibly called TRBD1 or TRBD2 (5 bases each). The CDR3 is 17 residues long. V dropped 3 bases and J dropped 5 bases, with 24 bases sitting between them. The germline V gene encodes CDR1 SGHRS and CDR2 YFSETQ. This chain's CDR3 is CASSSLGRLRAGDEQYF. The CDR3 DNA is TGCGCCAGCAGCTCGCTGGGACGGCTCCGCGCGGGCGACGAGCAGTACTTC.

This chain uses TRBV7-9 with TRBJ2-7; 8 bases line up with TRBD1. The CDR3 totals 15 residues. CDR1 and CDR2 from the germline V gene are SEHNR and FQNEAQ (reference sequence). The trim removed 5 bases at V and 0 bases at J, leaving 6 bases unmatched. CDR3 bases: TGTGCCAGCAGCCCCAGGGACAGGCTCTCCTACGAGCAGTACTTC. This gives the protein CASSPRDRLSYEQYF.

The chain employs TRBV2 and TRBJ2-3, with TRBD2 as a possible D gene (6 bases). Per the germline V gene, CDR1 is SNHLY and CDR2 is FYNNEI. The CDR3 is 16 amino acids. Trimming stripped 10 bases from V and 0 bases from J, with 20 bases between. CDR3 in DNA: TGTGCCATCAATTCCGGGACTGCATCTAGCACAGATACGCAGTATTTT. It yields the protein CAINSGTASSTDTQYF.

The chain links TRBV27 to TRBJ1-1; maybe TRBD1 (5 bases). The germline V gene has CDR1 MNHEY and CDR2 SMNVEV (reference sequence). V shed 5 bases and J shed 2 bases, with 9 bases lying between them. The CDR3 is made up of 13 amino acids. The CDR3 spells CASSPGPNTEAFF. The CDR3 region has the DNA TGTGCCAGCAGTCCGGGACCAAACACTGAAGCTTTCTTT.

This clone appeared a few times. The chain joins TRBV10-3 to TRBJ2-2; no clear D gene. V lost 10 bases and J 3 bases, leaving 18 bases between the germline ends. From germline, CDR1 is ENHRY and CDR2 SYGVKD. The CDR3 consists of 15 residues. The CDR3 spells CASEHEDRHTGELFF. In nucleotides, the CDR3 is TGTGCCAGCGAACATGAGGACCGCCACACCGGGGAGCTGTTTTTT.

V is TRBV29-1 and J is TRBJ1-2; no definite D call. Trimming took 7 bases from V and 7 from J, leaving 22 bases between them. Germline V CDR1 and CDR2: SQVTM, ANQGSEA. The CDR3 contains 14 residues. The DNA for the CDR3 is TGCAGCGCCCGATCGGGTCACTCCCCGTCTGGCTACACCTTC. It yields the protein CSARSGHSPSGYTF.

In its sample, this clone was seen a few times. The chain combines TRBV28 with TRBJ2-2, with D possibly being TRBD1 (6 bases). The CDR3 consists of 14 residues. From germline, CDR1 is MDHEN and CDR2 SYDVKM. V lost 3 bases and J 5 bases, leaving 10 bases between the germline ends. The CDR3 loop reads CASSLTGLTGELFF. In DNA form, the CDR3 reads TGTGCCAGCAGTTTGACAGGCCTGACCGGGGAGCTGTTTTTT. The variable domain in full, completed from reference TRBV28 and TRBJ2-2, reads DVKVTQSSRYLVKRTGEKVFLECVQDMDHENMFWYRQDPGLGLRLIYFSYDVKMKEKGDIPEGYSVSREKKERFSLILESASTNQTSMYLCASSLTGLTGELFFGEGSRLTVL.

In its sample, this clone was seen a few times. The rearrangement joins TRBV7-8 to TRBJ1-2, with 9 nucleotides matching TRBD1. Losses at the gene ends were 5 bases for V and 5 bases for J; bases not matched to a gene: 6. This CDR3 contains 14 residues. CDR1 is SGHVS and CDR2 is FQNEAQ in the germline V gene. Here the CDR3 reads CASSVRDREYGYTF. The CDR3 DNA reads TGTGCCAGCAGCGTCCGGGACAGGGAGTATGGCTACACCTTC.

This clone was seen a few times. The rearrangement links TRBV7-9 to TRBJ2-6; D might be TRBD1 (6 bases). The germline gives CDR1 SEHNR, CDR2 FQNEAQ (reference sequence). V was shortened by 6 bases and J by 1 base, with 10 bases between the two germline ends. The CDR3 runs 15 residues. The CDR3 spells CASRQQGSGANVLTF. The CDR3 coding sequence is TGTGCCAGCAGGCAGCAGGGGTCTGGGGCCAACGTCCTGACTTTC. The full variable domain, in which reference TRBV7-9 and TRBJ2-6 provide the parts outside the CDR3, is DTGVSQNPRHKITKRGQNVTFRCDPISEHNRLYWYRQTLGQGPEFLTYFQNEAQLEKSRLLSDRFSAERPKGSFSTLEIQRTEQGDSAMYLCASRQQGSGANVLTFGAGSRLTVL.

V usage is TRBV2 and J usage is TRBJ1-1; TRBD1 matches at 8 bases. This CDR3 comprises 14 residues. The V gene's germline CDR1 is SNHLY and CDR2 FYNNEI. The junction had 5 bases not matched to a gene; V was cut back by 5 bases and J by 3 bases. Written as DNA, the CDR3 is TGTGCCAGCAGTTATACAGGGGGGGACACTGAAGCTTTCTTT. Its protein product is CASSYTGGDTEAFF.

V usage is TRBV5-1 and J usage is TRBJ2-1, with 9 bases identical to TRBD2. The CDR3 is 14 residues long. V was pared by 4 bases and J by 6 bases, with 5 bases of the junction left unmatched. Germline lookup yields CDR1 SGHRS and CDR2 YFSETQ. CDR3 sequence: CASSLSGGANEQFF. The DNA of the CDR3 is TGCGCCAGCAGCCTTAGCGGGGGAGCCAATGAGCAGTTCTTC.

In its sample, this clone was seen a few times. CDR3 protein: CASSEPTGLYRADTQYF. The CDR3 DNA is TGTGCCAGCAGTGAGCCTACAGGGCTCTACCGAGCAGATACGCAGTATTTT. J is TRBJ2-3 and V is TRBV2, with D maybe TRBD1 (6 bases). Per germline, CDR1 SNHLY and CDR2 FYNNEI. This CDR3 has 17 residues. With 3 bases removed from V and 4 bases from J, the gap between germline ends came to 20 bases. The variable domain in full, with the rest retrieved from reference TRBV2 and TRBJ2-3, is EPEVTQTPSHQVTQMGQEVILRCVPISNHLYFYWYRQILGQKVEFLVSFYNNEISEKSEIFDDQFSVERPDGSNFTLKIRSTKLEDSAMYFCASSEPTGLYRADTQYFGPGTRLTVL.

Many counts were recorded for this clone. This sequence joins TRBV6-1 and TRBJ2-3; no definite D call. V was trimmed by 3 bases and J by 1 base, leaving 14 bases between them. Germline CDR1 MNHNS, CDR2 SASEGT. There are 16 residues in the CDR3. The CDR3 is CASSDGAVKGTDTQYF. In nucleotides, the CDR3 is TGTGCCAGCAGTGACGGAGCAGTTAAAGGCACAGATACGCAGTATTTT.

The gene calls are TRBV15 and TRBJ1-2; weak D call: TRBD1 (5 bases). The CDR3 covers 15 residues. The V gene's germline CDR1 is LNHNV and CDR2 YYDKDF (reference sequence). The V end lost 0 bases, the J end lost 4 bases, and 12 bases lay between the germline ends. The CDR3 DNA follows: TGTGCCACCAGCAGAGAGGTGGCAGGGCCCTATGGCTACACCTTC. Its translation is CATSREVAGPYGYTF.

The gene calls are TRBV23-1 and TRBJ2-2; D unclear. TRBV23-1 qualifies as an ORF whose function is uncertain. CDR3 length: 19 amino acids. V gave up 5 bases and J gave up 4 bases, with 26 bases separating them. CDR3 sequence (DNA): TGCGCCAGCAGTACCCCTTGGCCCCGCTCGTTTAGAAGCACCGGGGAGCTGTTTTTT. Its protein is CASSTPWPRSFRSTGELFF.

The V and J genes are TRBV11-2 and TRBJ2-7; a possible D gene is TRBD2 (5 bases). The CDR3 totals 16 residues. V gave up 6 bases and J gave up 0 bases, with 18 bases separating them. The germline V gene encodes CDR1 SGHAT and CDR2 FQNNGV. CDR3 residues: CASRDGSAHGSYEQYF. The CDR3 nucleotides read TGTGCCAGCAGGGATGGTAGCGCACACGGCTCCTACGAGCAGTACTTC. Looking up the rest from reference TRBV11-2 and TRBJ2-7 gives the full variable domain: EAGVAQSPRYKIIEKRQSVAFWCNPISGHATLYWYQQILGQGPKLLIQFQNNGVVDDSQLPKDRFSAERLKGVDSTLKIQPAKLEDSAVYLCASRDGSAHGSYEQYFGPGTRLTVT.

This clone showed up just a few times. This chain joins TRBV6-6 and TRBJ1-3; D not certain. This CDR3 has 12 amino acids. Per germline, CDR1 MNHNY and CDR2 SVGAGI (reference sequence). Trimming took 6 bases from V and 6 from J, leaving 9 bases between them. The CDR3 coding sequence is TGTGCCAGCAGCGCAATTGAAAACACCATATATTTT. It translates to CASSAIENTIYF.

The V call is TRBV28, the J call TRBJ2-4, with 9 positions matching TRBD1. Trimming removed 6 bases from V and 2 bases from J; junction bases left unmatched: 8. Germline CDR1 MDHEN, CDR2 SYDVKM. The CDR3 has 16 amino acids. The chain's CDR3 is CASRTGTGSSKNIQYF. The CDR3 DNA reads TGTGCCAGCAGAACCGGGACAGGGAGTTCCAAAAACATTCAGTACTTC.

This chain links TRBV4-3 with TRBJ2-7; either TRBD1 or TRBD2 may supply D (5 bases each). V was trimmed by 0 bases and J by 4 bases, leaving 10 bases between them. The CDR3 totals 14 residues. Germline lookup yields CDR1 LGHNA and CDR2 YSLEER. The CDR3 reads CASSQDGWGYEQYF. For the CDR3, the DNA is TGCGCCAGCAGCCAAGATGGATGGGGGTACGAGCAGTACTTC.

The chain recombines TRBV5-1 with TRBJ2-3; D might be TRBD1 (5 bases). CDR1 SGHRS and CDR2 YFSETQ come from the germline V gene. Trimming cost V 0 bases and J 0 bases, with 8 bases left between them. The CDR3 consists of 15 residues. The CDR3 is CASSLEKGSTDTQYF. The CDR3 bases are TGCGCCAGCAGCTTGGAAAAGGGGAGCACAGATACGCAGTATTTT.

The chain links TRBV5-6 to TRBJ2-3; 11 bases align to TRBD1. The length of the CDR3 is 15 residues. The V and J ends lost 4 bases and 6 bases, in that order; junction bases with no gene match: 7. Germline V gives CDR1 SGHDT, CDR2 YYEEEE. This chain's CDR3 is CASSVPDRGPDTQYF. The CDR3 DNA reads as TGTGCCAGCAGCGTACCGGACAGGGGGCCCGATACGCAGTATTTT.

This clone has more than one count but fewer than ten. The gene calls are TRBV28 and TRBJ2-1, with D uncertain. This CDR3 is built from 14 residues. Trimming pared 6 bases from V and 2 bases from J, leaving 11 bases between. Germline V CDR1 and CDR2: MDHEN, SYDVKM. The CDR3 nucleotides are TGTGCCAGCAGACGAAATCCCACCTACAATGAGCAGTTCTTC. Protein: CASRRNPTYNEQFF.

This clone has just a few counts. The chain carries TRBV6-6 and TRBJ2-3; no definite D call. This CDR3 spans 11 amino acids. Per germline, CDR1 MNHNY and CDR2 SVGAGI (reference sequence). Trimming took 6 bases from V and 6 from J, leaving 7 bases between them. In nucleotides, the CDR3 is TGTGCCAGCAGCGGTTCGGATACGCAGTATTTT. Its protein product is CASSGSDTQYF.